A selection of T cell receptor beta chains follows, all from one sample in a study of cytomegalovirus exposure and HLA in healthy donors. Measured with immunoSEQ multiplex PCR; TCRdb has only the in-frame clones, and not every one. The sample has about 140,000 clones; 77% are singletons. Material for sequencing was PBMCs. These TCRs come from a male donor in good health and CMV-seronegative. Each CDR3 is given with its conserved first and last residue. The D gene is left open where the match is weak. Some rows mark clone size as missing; the rest say once, few, many or name a class of expanded clone.

V	size	D	J	CDR3	DNA
TRBV19	-	-	TRBJ2-5	CASSEGQTGAQYF	TGTGCCAGTAGTGAGGGACAGACGGGGGCCCAGTACTTC
TRBV10-2	few	TRBD2	TRBJ2-7	CASSEGISGSLAGLSYEQYF	TGCGCCAGCAGTGAGGGAATCTCGGGTAGCCTAGCGGGCCTCTCCTACGAGCAGTACTTC
TRBV27	-	-	TRBJ1-1	CASSLGGAAVRRAFF	TGTGCCAGCAGTTTGGGGGGGGCAGCTGTCAGGAGAGCTTTCTTT
TRBV13	-	TRBD1	TRBJ2-7	CASSSPQGAYEQYF	TGTGCCAGCAGCTCCCCCCAGGGGGCATACGAGCAGTACTTC
TRBV15	-	TRBD2	TRBJ2-7	CATSRVREARYEQYF	TGTGCCACCAGCAGAGTCCGGGAGGCCCGCTACGAGCAGTACTTC
TRBV7-6	once	TRBD2	TRBJ2-7	CASSPIAGDYEQYF	TGTGCCAGCAGCCCGATAGCGGGGGACTACGAGCAGTACTTC
TRBV7-2	-	TRBD1	TRBJ1-5	CASSPGGYNQPQHF	TGTGCCAGCAGCCCAGGGGGATACAATCAGCCCCAGCATTTT
TRBV6-1	-	-	TRBJ1-5	CASSEVGAAGNQPQHF	TGTGCCAGCAGTGAAGTGGGCGCAGCTGGGAATCAGCCCCAGCATTTT
TRBV7-9	-	-	TRBJ2-7	CSSSRAGPHEQYF	TGTTCCAGCAGCAGAGCAGGGCCCCACGAGCAGTACTTC
TRBV6-1	-	-	TRBJ2-3	CASSPYLDTQYF	TGTGCCAGCAGTCCGTATTTAGATACGCAGTATTTT
TRBV5-4	-	TRBD1	TRBJ2-5	CASSLGGQGTQYF	TGTGCCAGCAGCTTGGGGGGACAGGGGACCCAGTACTTC
TRBV6-1	-	-	TRBJ1-5	CASSEINNQPQHF	TGTGCCAGCAGTGAAATCAATAATCAGCCCCAGCATTTT
TRBV6-5	-	-	TRBJ1-1	CASSKQIRDTEAFF	TGTGCCAGCAGTAAACAAATCAGGGACACTGAAGCTTTCTTT
TRBV5-8	-	TRBD2	TRBJ2-3	CASSGSGVTDTQYF	TGTGCCAGCAGCGGGAGCGGGGTCACAGATACGCAGTATTTT
TRBV7-9	-	-	TRBJ1-2	CASSSAVNYGYTF	TGTGCCAGCAGCTCCGCGGTTAACTATGGCTACACCTTC
TRBV19	-	TRBD2	TRBJ2-1	CASSRLAGDGDEQFF	TGTGCCAGTAGTAGACTAGCGGGAGACGGGGATGAGCAGTTCTTC
TRBV11-2	-	TRBD2	TRBJ2-5	CASSSRTSGRASETQYF	TGTGCCAGCAGCTCGAGGACTAGCGGGAGGGCCTCAGAGACCCAGTACTTC
TRBV4-1	-	TRBD2	TRBJ2-7	CASSQGAGGWYEQYF	TGCGCCAGCAGCCAAGGGGCGGGAGGGTGGTACGAGCAGTACTTC
TRBV19	-	TRBD1	TRBJ2-7	CASSITGVRGYEQYF	TGTGCCAGTAGTATTACTGGCGTCAGGGGGTACGAGCAGTACTTC
TRBV13	-	-	TRBJ1-5	CASSLGLGDNQPQHF	TGTGCCAGCAGCTTAGGCCTCGGGGATAATCAGCCCCAGCATTTT
TRBV5-1	-	TRBD2	TRBJ2-5	CASSLGGGQETQYF	TGCGCCAGCAGCTTGGGGGGAGGGCAAGAGACCCAGTACTTC
TRBV5-1	-	-	TRBJ1-3	CASSFRPEGISGNTIYF	TGCGCCAGCAGCTTCAGGCCGGAGGGGATCTCTGGAAACACCATATATTTT
TRBV10-3	-	TRBD1	TRBJ1-4	CAISGMGTANEKLFF	TGTGCCATCAGTGGGATGGGGACAGCGAATGAAAAACTGTTTTTT
TRBV19	-	-	TRBJ2-3	CASSMSLDTQYF	TGTGCCAGTAGTATGAGCCTAGATACGCAGTATTTT
TRBV19	-	-	TRBJ2-7	CASSIQVSYEQYF	TGTGCCAGTAGTATACAGGTCTCCTACGAGCAGTACTTC
TRBV7-6	-	-	TRBJ2-3	CASSLGRESTDTQYF	TGTGCCAGCAGCTTAGGACGGGAGAGCACAGATACGCAGTATTTT
TRBV30	-	TRBD1	TRBJ1-1	CAWSVQGAREAFF	TGTGCCTGGAGTGTTCAGGGGGCGCGTGAAGCTTTCTTT
TRBV18	-	-	TRBJ1-1	CASSPPNGNTEAFF	TGCGCCAGCTCACCACCAAACGGGAACACTGAAGCTTTCTTT
TRBV7-2	-	-	TRBJ2-1	CASSYHYNEQFF	TGTGCCAGCAGCTATCACTACAATGAGCAGTTCTTC
TRBV27	-	-	TRBJ2-7	CASSLYGDYEQYF	TGTGCCAGCAGTTTGTACGGAGACTACGAGCAGTACTTC
TRBV7-2	-	-	TRBJ1-1	CASSLALVAPEAFF	TGTGCCAGCAGCTTAGCTTTAGTCGCTCCTGAAGCTTTCTTT
TRBV18	-	TRBD2	TRBJ2-5	CASSPGTSGKQTQYF	TGTGCCAGCTCACCAGGGACTAGCGGGAAACAGACCCAGTACTTC
TRBV7-2	-	TRBD2	TRBJ2-2	CASSKKTSGTGELFF	TGTGCCAGCAGCAAGAAGACTAGCGGTACCGGGGAGCTGTTTTTT
TRBV5-4	-	-	TRBJ1-5	CASSLAGVGQPQHF	TGTGCCAGCAGCTTGGCAGGGGTGGGACAGCCCCAGCATTTT
TRBV29-1	-	-	TRBJ2-1	CSATYSGEQFF	TGCAGCGCAACCTACTCCGGGGAGCAGTTCTTC
TRBV10-3	-	TRBD1	TRBJ1-6	CAISEPGQGFRPLHF	TGTGCCATCAGTGAACCGGGACAGGGGTTTAGACCCCTCCACTTT
TRBV10-1	-	TRBD2	TRBJ2-3	CASSEQGLATDTQYF	TGCGCCAGCAGTGAACAGGGACTAGCGACAGATACGCAGTATTTT
TRBV7-2	-	TRBD2	TRBJ2-7	CASSLEVSGRGEQYF	TGTGCCAGCAGCTTAGAGGTTAGCGGGAGAGGCGAGCAGTACTTC
TRBV19	-	TRBD1	TRBJ1-5	CASTETGGRGQPQHF	TGTGCCAGTACCGAAACAGGGGGCCGAGGGCAGCCCCAGCATTTT
TRBV7-6	-	-	TRBJ1-3	CASSLGPGSGNTIYF	TGTGCCAGCAGCTTAGGGCCAGGGTCTGGAAACACCATATATTTT
TRBV28	-	TRBD1	TRBJ1-5	CASRTTGGNQPQHF	TGTGCCAGCAGGACGACAGGGGGCAATCAGCCCCAGCATTTT
TRBV7-9	-	TRBD2	TRBJ2-3	CSSSSIAGGSTDTQYF	TGTTCCAGCAGCTCCATAGCGGGGGGGAGCACAGATACGCAGTATTTT
TRBV10-1	few	-	TRBJ1-1	CASSVPGGETEAFF	TGCGCCAGCAGTGTTCCGGGGGGGGAGACTGAAGCTTTCTTT
TRBV4-2	-	TRBD2	TRBJ2-7	CASSQEALAGAYEQYF	TGTGCCAGCAGCCAAGAGGCGCTAGCGGGAGCCTACGAGCAGTACTTC
TRBV7-9	-	TRBD2	TRBJ2-7	CASSPMGTSGTYEQYF	TGTGCCAGCAGCCCGATGGGGACTAGCGGAACCTACGAGCAGTACTTC
TRBV30	-	TRBD2	TRBJ2-4	CAWSTLGLAGYLAKNIQYF	TGTGCCTGGAGTACTCTGGGACTAGCGGGATATTTAGCCAAAAACATTCAGTACTTC
TRBV11-2	-	TRBD2	TRBJ2-3	CASSPGLAGSTDTQYF	TGTGCCAGCAGCCCGGGACTAGCGGGGAGCACAGATACGCAGTATTTT
TRBV11-2	-	TRBD1	TRBJ1-3	CASSLVQGARSGNTIYF	TGTGCCAGCAGCTTAGTGCAGGGGGCAAGGTCTGGAAACACCATATATTTT